Described below is a single T cell receptor (beta chain) sequence and its context. Its antigen remains unknown. This entry belongs to a study of radiation and T cells in renal cell carcinoma. The time point here: blood 2 weeks post-SBRT. Stated treatment: 15 Gy SBRT to primary tumor, nephrectomy 4 weeks later. This renal cell carcinoma was of the clear cell type. Measured with immunoSEQ multiplex PCR; TCRdb has only the in-frame clones, and not every one. The table lists roughly 130,000 clones, roughly 77% of them singletons, with less than 2.5% in the top ten. Study-wide results and limits: From baseline, blood top tumor clonotypes peaked at 2 weeks post-radiation.

This sequence was found in a woman aged 55-70 years with renal cell carcinoma. The sequenced sample was blood, obtained from a patient whose treatment included radiotherapy and nephrectomy.

CDR3 in amino acids: CASSEWGTDTQYF. CDR3 sequence (DNA): TGTGCCAGCAGTGAATGGGGCACAGATACGCAGTATTTT. The chain carries TRBV2 and TRBJ2-3; D unresolved. Looked up from germline, CDR1 is SNHLY and CDR2 is FYNNEI. The CDR3 totals 13 residues. V shed 2 bases and J shed 1 base, with 4 bases lying between them.